This passage covers 8 T cell receptor beta chains from one sample sequenced in a study of PD-L1 blockade in urothelial cancer. This table comes from immunoSEQ multiplex PCR, and its TCRdb copy is limited to in-frame clones, with some not included. The profile shows about 72,000 clones, around 86% of them singletons. The time point was: pretreatment peripheral blood. The source material was PBMCs, sampled around atezolizumab (anti-PD-L1) treatment. The origin of the receptors is a man between 60 and 70 years old with urothelial cancer.

The chain carries TRBV19 and TRBJ2-5, with D possibly TRBD1 on 6 matching bases. The CDR3 is 15 amino acids. With 7 bases removed from V and 2 bases from J, the gap between germline ends came to 17 bases. Per germline, CDR1 LNHDA and CDR2 SQIVND (reference sequence). The DNA of the CDR3 is TGTGCCAGTACGCGTTGGGTGGGGGCGCAAGAGACCCAGTACTTC. It translates to CASTRWVGAQETQYF.

The chain couples TRBV5-8 to TRBJ2-5; 12 nucleotides match TRBD1. From germline, CDR1 is SGHTS and CDR2 YDEGEE. This CDR3 region has 15 residues. With V trimmed by 4 bases and J by 4 bases, 5 bases remained unmatched. The CDR3 DNA reads as TGTGCCAGCAGCCGGGGGACAGGGGGCAGAGAGACCCAGTACTTC. Encoded protein: CASSRGTGGRETQYF.

CDR3 sequence reads: CASSLDRMTGGGYTF. The CDR3 DNA sequence: TGTGCCAGCAGCTTAGATAGAATGACAGGGGGTGGCTACACCTTC. J is TRBJ1-2 and V is TRBV11-2, with 9 nucleotides matching TRBD1. V was clipped by 0 bases and J by 7 bases; unmatched bases: 6. This CDR3 is built from 15 residues. Per the germline V gene, CDR1 is SGHAT and CDR2 is FQNNGV.

With respect to this clone: The identical CDR3 is also encoded by other nucleotide sequences in the sample. The rearrangement links TRBV7-9 to TRBJ2-7, with TRBD1 identical over 8 bases. J gave up 3 bases and V 0 bases, and 1 base lay outside the gene matches. Germline V gene sequence: CDR1 SEHNR, CDR2 FQNEAQ (reference sequence). This CDR3 region has 14 residues. The CDR3 reads CASSLAGQGYEQYF. The DNA of the CDR3 is TGTGCCAGCAGCTTAGCTGGACAGGGCTACGAGCAGTACTTC. The full variable domain, rest sourced from reference TRBV7-9 and TRBJ2-7, is DTGVSQNPRHKITKRGQNVTFRCDPISEHNRLYWYRQTLGQGPEFLTYFQNEAQLEKSRLLSDRFSAERPKGSFSTLEIQRTEQGDSAMYLCASSLAGQGYEQYFGPGTRLTVT.

The chain has TRBV6-6 and TRBJ2-4; 9 bases map to TRBD1. V dropped 2 bases and J dropped 6; count of bases not matched to a gene: 5. CDR1 MNHNY and CDR2 SVGAGI come from the germline V gene (reference sequence). This CDR3 region has 15 residues. The CDR3 nucleotides read TGTGCCAGCAGTTACGGGGGACAGGGCCCAAACATTCAGTACTTC. This gives the protein CASSYGGQGPNIQYF.

Only a few counts were recorded for this clone. The chain has TRBV10-3 and TRBJ1-1, with TRBD1 identical over 9 bases. Germline assignment: CDR1 ENHRY and CDR2 SYGVKD. The ends lost 10 bases at V and 8 bases at J; junction bases unmatched: 8. The CDR3 consists of 12 residues. This chain's CDR3 is CASNPGQGEAFF. The CDR3 region has the DNA TGTGCCAGTAATCCGGGACAGGGAGAAGCTTTCTTT.

In its sample, this clone was seen many times. This chain uses TRBV29-1 with TRBJ2-1; 8 bases agree with TRBD1. In germline, CDR1 is SQVTM, CDR2 ANQGSEA. The CDR3 spans 14 residues. Trimming at V came to 3 bases and at J to 4 bases, leaving 5 bases not matched to a gene. Written as DNA, the CDR3 is TGCAGCGTTGACAGGGGGCAGAGGTACAATGAGCAGTTCTTC. It is translated as CSVDRGQRYNEQFF.

In its sample, this clone was seen a few times. This rearrangement joins TRBV4-1 to TRBJ2-7; the D gene is possibly TRBD1 (5 bases). The CDR3 loop spans 12 amino acids. Trimming took off 11 bases at V and 10 bases at J, with 21 bases between the two ends. Germline CDR1 MGHRA, CDR2 YSYEKL. As DNA, the CDR3 is TGCGCCCGCCACCAGGGTTCTAAAGATCAGTACTTC. Protein product: CARHQGSKDQYF.